The sample holds many counts of the clone carrying this T cell receptor (beta chain). This CDR3 has 15 residues. The V gene lost 5 bases and the J gene lost 0 bases, with 13 bases spanning the gap. In germline, CDR1 is MNHNS, CDR2 SASEGT. The sample is drawn from a study of T-cell reconstitution after alpha-beta-depleted transplantation in children. Preparing the TCRbeta library involved the use of unique molecular identifiers. MiXCR, applied by TCRdb to the PCR reads, yields one record per CDR3 protein. The table has some 200,000 distinct CDR3 sequences, 13% to 15% seen once. The genes are TRBV6-1 and TRBJ1-2, with D tentatively TRBD1 (5 bases). The sequence was collected from a human donor who donated a stem cell graft to a child with acute lymphoblastic leukemia. Here the sequenced sample was PBMCs from the stem cell graft donor, taken from the stem cell graft. The CDR3 loop reads CASSQTGTANYGYTF. In DNA form, the CDR3 reads TGTGCCAGCAGTCAAACCGGGACGGCTAACTATGGCTACACCTTC.